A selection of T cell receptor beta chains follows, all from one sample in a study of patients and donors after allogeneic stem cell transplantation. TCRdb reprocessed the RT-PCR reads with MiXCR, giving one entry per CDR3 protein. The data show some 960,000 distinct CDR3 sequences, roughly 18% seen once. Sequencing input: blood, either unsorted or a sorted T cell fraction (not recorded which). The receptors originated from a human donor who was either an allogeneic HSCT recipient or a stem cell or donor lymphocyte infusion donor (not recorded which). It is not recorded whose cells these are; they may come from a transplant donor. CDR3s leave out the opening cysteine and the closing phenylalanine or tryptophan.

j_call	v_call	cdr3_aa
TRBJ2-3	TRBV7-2	ASSLGGLAQRTDTQY
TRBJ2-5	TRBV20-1	SAFPAGRGQETQY
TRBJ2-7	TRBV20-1	SARSASGNSYEQY
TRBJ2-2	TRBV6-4	ASSDGPAVTGELF
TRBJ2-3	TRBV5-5	ASSPMGAATDTQY
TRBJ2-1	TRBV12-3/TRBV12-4	ASSSGLAGGAHEQF
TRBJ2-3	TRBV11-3	ASSLGASGGTTDTQY
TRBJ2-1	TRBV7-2	ASTSFRDHYEQF
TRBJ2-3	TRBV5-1	ASSSGLAGEDTQY
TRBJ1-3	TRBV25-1	ASSETASGNTIY
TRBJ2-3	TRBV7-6	ASSWTSGRATDTQY
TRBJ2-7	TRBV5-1	ASRPGQGVTYEQY
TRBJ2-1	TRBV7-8	ASSFGLAGSSSYNEQF